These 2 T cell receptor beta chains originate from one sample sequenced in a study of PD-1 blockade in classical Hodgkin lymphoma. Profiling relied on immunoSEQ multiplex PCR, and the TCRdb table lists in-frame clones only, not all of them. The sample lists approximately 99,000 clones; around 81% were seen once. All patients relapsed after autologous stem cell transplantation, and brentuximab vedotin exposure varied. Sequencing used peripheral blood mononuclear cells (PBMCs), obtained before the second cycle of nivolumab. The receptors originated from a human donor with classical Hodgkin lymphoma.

The CDR3 here is CASSSTGVNTDTQYF. In DNA form, the CDR3 reads TGCGCCAGCAGCTCCACAGGGGTCAACACAGATACGCAGTATTTT. The J gene is TRBJ2-3, the V gene TRBV5-1, with 7 bases lining up with TRBD1. The CDR3 contains 15 residues. The germline gives CDR1 SGHRS, CDR2 YFSETQ. The V segment lost 3 bases and the J segment 2 bases; nucleotides outside the gene matches: 6.

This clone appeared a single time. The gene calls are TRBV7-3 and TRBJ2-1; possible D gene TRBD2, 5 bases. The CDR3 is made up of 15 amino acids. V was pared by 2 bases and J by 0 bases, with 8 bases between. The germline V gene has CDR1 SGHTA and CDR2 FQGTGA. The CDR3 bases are TGTGCCAGCAGCTTAGGGGAGAGCTCCTACAATGAGCAGTTCTTC. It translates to CASSLGESSYNEQFF.